This TCR beta chain was obtained from a study of cytomegalovirus exposure and HLA in healthy donors. Study-level information: As an earlier analysis found, 150 million to 200 million T cells yielded 117 million unique TCR beta sequences.

General study findings and limits: Some V segments (TRBV6-2 and TRBV6-3 among them) were excluded as indistinguishable. It is likely that the observed cluster of highly shared sequence variants was a sequencing artifact. The majority of TCR sequences were rare, yet some public TCRs appeared in many donors.

CDR3 size: 12 residues. From germline, CDR1 is MNHEY and CDR2 SVGAGI. V lost 5 bases and J lost 3, with 8 bases in between. This PCR relied on a set of 60 Vbeta primers and 13 Jbeta primers. TCRdb keeps only in-frame clones here, not all; method: immunoSEQ multiplex PCR. The sample holds hundreds of thousands of clones, approximately 70% seen once. As for this clone: The antigen remains undetermined.

The chain uses TRBV6-5 and TRBJ2-7; D may be TRBD1 (5 bases). This clonotype originated in a man aged 40-49 years in good health and CMV-seropositive. Specimen: PBMCs. CDR3 sequence (DNA): TGTGCCAGCAGTGTGGGGCGCTACGAGCAGTACTTC. Translating it yields CASSVGRYEQYF.